Below are 17 T cell receptor beta chains sequenced from a single sample in a study of T cells in Graves' hyperthyroidism and ophthalmopathy. RNA transcripts gave rise to amplified TCR beta CDR3 regions. A set of HTBI primers served as the primers for a first-round RT-PCR of the TCR CDR3. TCRdb ran MiXCR on the multiplex PCR reads and lists one entry per CDR3 protein. Of a few hundred thousand distinct CDR3 sequences listed, 15% to 17% are singletons. Sequences were obtained from blood. The receptors here all came from a woman under 30 with Graves' hyperthyroidism that later progressed to Graves' ophthalmopathy.

The chain couples TRBV28 to TRBJ2-7; TRBD2 is a possible D gene (5 bases). In germline, CDR1 is MDHEN, CDR2 SYDVKM. This CDR3 has 15 amino acids. V shed 7 bases and J shed 3 bases, with 19 bases lying between them. The CDR3 sequence: CASTAGGGSYYEQYF. In nucleotides, the CDR3 is TGTGCCAGCACCGCCGGCGGTGGGAGCTACTACGAGCAGTACTTC. Together with reference TRBV28 and TRBJ2-7, the CDR3 gives the full variable domain: DVKVTQSSRYLVKRTGEKVFLECVQDMDHENMFWYRQDPGLGLRLIYFSYDVKMKEKGDIPEGYSVSREKKERFSLILESASTNQTSMYLCASTAGGGSYYEQYFGPGTRLTVT.

Concerning this clonotype: A much larger clone is a single base away; this may be a read error. This rearrangement joins TRBV7-9 to TRBJ2-5; D may be TRBD1 or TRBD2 (5 bases each). Germline V gene sequence: CDR1 SEHNR, CDR2 FQNEAQ (reference sequence). The CDR3 sequence is 16 residues long. The CDR3 bases are TGTGTCAGCAGCTTAGTTTCAGGGACGTACCAAGAGACCCAGTACTTC. Translation: CVSSLVSGTYQETQYF.

The chain joins TRBV24-1 to TRBJ2-7; 8 bases match TRBD1. CDR1 and CDR2 (germline): KGHDR, SFDVKD. Germline trimming cut 7 bases from V and 2 bases from J; bases unmatched to any gene: 6. The CDR3 is made up of 14 amino acids. CDR3 region: CATSNGQGPYEQYF. The CDR3 DNA follows: TGTGCCACCAGCAATGGACAGGGTCCCTACGAGCAGTACTTC.

The genes are TRBV15 and TRBJ2-5, with D maybe TRBD2 (5 bases). Looked up from germline, CDR1 is LNHNV and CDR2 is YYDKDF (reference sequence). V lost 9 bases to trimming and J lost 1 base, with 12 bases between them. CDR3 length equals 13 residues. The CDR3 protein is CATLGDGQETQYF. In DNA form, the CDR3 reads TGTGCCACTCTGGGAGACGGCCAAGAGACCCAGTACTTC.

The chain joins TRBV29-1 to TRBJ2-3; D is unclear. This CDR3 is 12 amino acids long. The V end was cut by 8 bases, the J end by 2 bases, with 11 bases between. From germline, CDR1 is SQVTM and CDR2 ANQGSEA. The CDR3 is CSTQILTDTQYF. The CDR3 DNA is TGCAGCACACAAATCCTCACAGATACGCAGTATTTT.

This clonotype was detected only a few times. The chain uses TRBV6-2 or TRBV6-3 and TRBJ2-2, with a tentative D call TRBD2 (5 bases). V was trimmed by 5 bases and J by 4 bases, leaving 8 bases between them. Germline V lookup: CDR1 MNHEY, CDR2 SVGEGT. The CDR3 contains 13 residues. CDR3 in DNA: TGTGCCAGCAGTGTGCGGGTCACCGGGGAGCTGTTTTTT. This codes for CASSVRVTGELFF.

This clonotype was detected many times. The V call is TRBV4-1, the J call TRBJ2-1; 7 bases match TRBD2. The CDR3 loop spans 16 amino acids. Germline values: CDR1 MGHRA, CDR2 YSYEKL. J lost 8 bases, V lost 4 bases, and 14 bases had no gene match. CDR3 bases: TGCGCCAGCAGCCCCTTGGACGGGAGGACTTTGGATGAGCAGTTCTTC. It is translated as CASSPLDGRTLDEQFF.

V and J are TRBV27 and TRBJ2-3; 8 nucleotides match TRBD1. V lost 2 bases to trimming and J lost 1 base; unmatched junction nucleotides: 8. Germline CDR1 and CDR2: MNHEY and SMNVEV (reference sequence). CDR3 length: 17 residues. CDR3 residues: CASSLRVPGQGTDTQYF. The CDR3, as DNA: TGTGCCAGCAGTTTACGGGTACCGGGACAGGGCACAGATACGCAGTATTTT.

The sample holds many counts of this clonotype. V gene TRBV6-1 combines with J gene TRBJ1-5; D unclear. CDR1 MNHNS and CDR2 SASEGT come from the germline V gene. V lost 3 bases, J lost 5 bases, and 14 bases lay in between. This CDR3 is 15 amino acids long. The CDR3 DNA follows: TGTGCCAGCAGTGAGTTCTCGGACGGGTATCAGCCCCAGCATTTT. Its protein product is CASSEFSDGYQPQHF.

For this clonotype: A much larger clone is a single base away; this may be a read error. V and J are TRBV4-2 and TRBJ2-5, with TRBD1 identical over 8 bases. This CDR3 has 15 residues. Trimming cost V 4 bases and J 3 bases; bases outside gene matches: 7. The germline V gene encodes CDR1 LGHNA and CDR2 YNFKEQ. The CDR3 DNA is TGTGCCAGCAGCCTCCCCTGGACAGGGAAAGAGACCCAGTACTTC. Residues: CASSLPWTGKETQYF.

This clonotype was detected ten times or more. The rearrangement uses TRBV30 and TRBJ2-7, with 11 bases aligning to TRBD2. Trimming took 3 bases from V and 5 from J; bases not matched to a gene: 3. Germline CDR1 and CDR2: GTSNPN and SVGIG (reference sequence). The CDR3 extends over 13 amino acids. CDR3 coding DNA: TGTGCCTGGAGGCTAGCGGGAGGTCACGAGCAGTACTTC. Encoded protein: CAWRLAGGHEQYF.

At least ten counts were recorded for this clonotype. The genes are TRBV27 and TRBJ2-7, with D hard to call. This CDR3 has 12 residues. CDR1 and CDR2 from the germline V gene are MNHEY and SMNVEV (reference sequence). The ends were cut back, 6 bases at V and 7 bases at J, with 13 bases in the middle. The CDR3 DNA reads as TGTGCCAGCAGCTCAACCTTCAGAGAGCAGTACTTC. This encodes CASSSTFREQYF.

This clonotype was recorded many times. The chain links TRBV3-1 to TRBJ2-5; D is unclear. Germline CDR1 is LGHDT and CDR2 is YNNKEL (reference sequence). V lost 1 base and J lost 5, with 8 bases in between. The CDR3 has 13 amino acids. The CDR3 DNA reads TGTGCCAGCAGCCAAGTGGGTTGGGAGACCCAGTACTTC. Translating it yields CASSQVGWETQYF.

This clonotype has a handful of counts. V is TRBV6-1 and J is TRBJ2-3; TRBD2 matches at 9 bases. After removal of 3 bases from V and 3 bases from J, the junction contained 7 bases not matched to a gene. Germline lookup yields CDR1 MNHNS and CDR2 SASEGT. CDR3 length: 16 residues. The CDR3 nucleotides read TGTGCCAGCAGTGAGTCGGCGGGAGGGAAGACAGATACGCAGTATTTT. This translates into CASSESAGGKTDTQYF.

In this sample, this clonotype turned up many times. The chain links TRBV13 to TRBJ2-7; possible D gene TRBD2, 6 bases. Germline CDR1 is PRHDT and CDR2 is FYEKMQ (reference sequence). The CDR3 runs to 14 residues. Trimming stripped 1 base from V and 6 bases from J, with 13 bases between. CDR3 in amino acids: CASSLVGSRGEQYF. The CDR3 DNA follows: TGTGCCAGCAGCTTAGTCGGGTCGCGGGGCGAGCAGTACTTC.

The chain recombines TRBV6-2 or TRBV6-3 with TRBJ1-1; D gene ambiguous. In germline, CDR1 is MNHEY, CDR2 SVGEGT. The CDR3 has 13 amino acids. The ends were cut back, 5 bases at V and 3 bases at J, with 10 bases in the middle. The CDR3 loop is CASSADMDTEAFF. In nucleotides, the CDR3 is TGTGCCAGCAGTGCCGACATGGACACTGAAGCTTTCTTT.

The sample holds many counts of this clonotype. This chain connects TRBV30 to TRBJ2-5; D not resolved. Germline V CDR1 and CDR2: GTSNPN, SVGIG (reference sequence). This CDR3 region has 16 residues. Deletions cut 0 bases from V and 1 base from J, with 15 bases between. CDR3 nucleotide sequence: TGTGCCTGGAGTGTGATGTATGGGATAACCCAAGAGACCCAGTACTTC. This encodes CAWSVMYGITQETQYF.